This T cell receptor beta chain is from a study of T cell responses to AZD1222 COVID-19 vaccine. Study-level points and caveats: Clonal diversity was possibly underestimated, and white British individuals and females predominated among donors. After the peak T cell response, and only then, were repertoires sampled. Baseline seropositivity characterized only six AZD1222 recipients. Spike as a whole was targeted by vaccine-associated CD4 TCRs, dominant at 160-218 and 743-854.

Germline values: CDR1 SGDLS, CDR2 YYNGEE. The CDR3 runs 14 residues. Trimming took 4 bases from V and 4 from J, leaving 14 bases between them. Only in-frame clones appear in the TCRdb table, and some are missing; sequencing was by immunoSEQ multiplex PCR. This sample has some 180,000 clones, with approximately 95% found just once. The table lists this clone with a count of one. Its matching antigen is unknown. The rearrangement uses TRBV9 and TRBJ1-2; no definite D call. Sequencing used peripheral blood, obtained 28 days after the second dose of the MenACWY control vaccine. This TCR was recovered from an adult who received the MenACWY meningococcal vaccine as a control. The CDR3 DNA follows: TGTGCCAGCAGCACAGCTCAAATTTCCTATGGCTACACCTTC. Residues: CASSTAQISYGYTF. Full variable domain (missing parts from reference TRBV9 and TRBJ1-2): DSGVTQTPKHLITATGQRVTLRCSPRSGDLSVYWYQQSLDQGLQFLIQYYNGEERAKGNILERFSAQQFPDLHSELNLSSLELGDSALYFCASSTAQISYGYTFGSGTRLTVV.